These 10 T cell receptor beta chains share one sample of origin, sequenced in a study of shared clonotypes between healthy human individuals. Clones were read by immunoSEQ multiplex PCR, and TCRdb kept only the in-frame ones, dropping some. This table holds about 2.4 million clones, approximately 94% found once. Material for sequencing was naive CD4+ T cells sorted from blood. Subset indicated: CD45RA+ positively selected. These receptors were obtained from a man aged 18 to 30 in good health.

V gene TRBV7-9 combines with J gene TRBJ1-2; possible D gene TRBD1, 5 bases. The length of the CDR3 is 15 residues. Germline loops: CDR1 SEHNR, CDR2 FQNEAQ (reference sequence). V was shortened by 4 bases and J by 6 bases, with 18 bases between the two germline ends. The CDR3 sequence: CASSYLVVQGDGYTF. In DNA, the CDR3 is TGTGCCAGCAGCTACCTCGTAGTCCAGGGTGATGGCTACACCTTC. Drawing the rest from reference TRBV7-9 and TRBJ1-2, the complete variable domain is DTGVSQNPRHKITKRGQNVTFRCDPISEHNRLYWYRQTLGQGPEFLTYFQNEAQLEKSRLLSDRFSAERPKGSFSTLEIQRTEQGDSAMYLCASSYLVVQGDGYTFGSGTRLTVV.

This clone was counted between two and nine times. V usage is TRBV5-1 and J usage is TRBJ1-1, with D unresolved. Between the trimmed V and J ends, which lost 0 bases and 9 bases, there was a span of 6 bases. The CDR3 has 11 amino acids. Germline V gene sequence: CDR1 SGHRS, CDR2 YFSETQ. In nucleotides, the CDR3 is TGCGCCAGCAGCTTGGAGGGAAAAGCTTTCTTT. It yields the protein CASSLEGKAFF.

The chain joins TRBV6-1 to TRBJ2-2; D is ambiguous. V gave up 8 bases and J gave up 0 bases, with 13 bases separating them. CDR1 is MNHNS, CDR2 SASEGT, per germline. This CDR3 has 15 residues. The CDR3 DNA reads as TGTGCCAGCCGCAGGCCGGAAACGAACACCGGGGAGCTGTTTTTT. Amino acid sequence: CASRRPETNTGELFF.

The chain has TRBV6-1 and TRBJ2-5; D ambiguous. CDR1 is MNHNS, CDR2 SASEGT, per germline. The V and J ends lost 0 bases and 6 bases respectively, with 11 bases between them. The CDR3 is 14 amino acids. The CDR3 spells CASSEAPVEKTQYF. The CDR3 bases are TGTGCCAGCAGTGAAGCGCCTGTGGAGAAGACCCAGTACTTC.

The chain has TRBV5-4 and TRBJ1-1, with D possibly being TRBD1 (5 bases). Germline loops: CDR1 SGHNT, CDR2 YYREEE (reference sequence). The CDR3 has 16 amino acids. Trimming stripped 5 bases from V and 4 bases from J, with 21 bases between. Written as DNA, the CDR3 is TGTGCCAGCAGGCCCGACGCGGGGACGCCCGGCACTGAAGCTTTCTTT. Protein: CASRPDAGTPGTEAFF.

This clone was found a few times. Other DNA sequences in the same sample also yield this CDR3. The chain uses TRBV7-9 and TRBJ1-6; D gene uncertain. Trimming removed 1 base at V and 5 bases at J, with 0 bases between. CDR3 length equals 12 residues. Germline lookup yields CDR1 SEHNR and CDR2 FQNEAQ (reference sequence). The chain's CDR3 is CASSLDNSPLHF. The CDR3 DNA is TGTGCCAGCAGCTTAGATAATTCACCCCTCCACTTT.

Remarks on this clone: Other nucleotide sequences from this sample produce the same CDR3. J is TRBJ2-3 and V is TRBV5-4; D call uncertain. Per the germline V gene, CDR1 is SGHNT and CDR2 is YYREEE (reference sequence). Between the trimmed V and J ends, which lost 1 base and 3 bases, there was a span of 6 bases. The CDR3 is made up of 13 amino acids. The chain's CDR3 is CASSLPSTDTQYF. CDR3 in DNA: TGTGCCAGCAGCTTGCCGAGTACAGATACGCAGTATTTT.

The V call is TRBV7-9, the J call TRBJ2-5; TRBD1 matches 7 bases. Per germline, CDR1 SEHNR and CDR2 FQNEAQ (reference sequence). Trimming removed 3 bases from V and 1 base from J; junction bases left unmatched: 5. The CDR3 length is 15 residues. CDR3 region: CASSLDRDSQETQYF. CDR3 nucleotide sequence: TGTGCCAGCAGCTTGGACCGGGACAGCCAAGAGACCCAGTACTTC.

The chain couples TRBV28 to TRBJ1-6; 7 bases line up with TRBD1. The CDR3 totals 12 residues. CDR1 is MDHEN, CDR2 SYDVKM, per germline. The junction had 2 bases not matched to a gene; V was cut back by 6 bases and J by 9 bases. Written as DNA, the CDR3 is TGTGCCAGCAGAAACAGGGGTTCACCCCTCCACTTT. This codes for CASRNRGSPLHF. Variable domain in full (rest from reference TRBV28 and TRBJ1-6): DVKVTQSSRYLVKRTGEKVFLECVQDMDHENMFWYRQDPGLGLRLIYFSYDVKMKEKGDIPEGYSVSREKKERFSLILESASTNQTSMYLCASRNRGSPLHFGNGTRLTVT.

The gene calls are TRBV30 and TRBJ1-2; TRBD1 is a possible D gene (5 bases). This CDR3 contains 13 residues. Germline V gives CDR1 GTSNPN, CDR2 SVGIG (reference sequence). V gave up 0 bases and J gave up 4 bases, with 9 bases separating them. The CDR3 nucleotides are TGTGCCTGGAGTGTAGAGGGGAGCTATGGCTACACCTTC. Residues: CAWSVEGSYGYTF.